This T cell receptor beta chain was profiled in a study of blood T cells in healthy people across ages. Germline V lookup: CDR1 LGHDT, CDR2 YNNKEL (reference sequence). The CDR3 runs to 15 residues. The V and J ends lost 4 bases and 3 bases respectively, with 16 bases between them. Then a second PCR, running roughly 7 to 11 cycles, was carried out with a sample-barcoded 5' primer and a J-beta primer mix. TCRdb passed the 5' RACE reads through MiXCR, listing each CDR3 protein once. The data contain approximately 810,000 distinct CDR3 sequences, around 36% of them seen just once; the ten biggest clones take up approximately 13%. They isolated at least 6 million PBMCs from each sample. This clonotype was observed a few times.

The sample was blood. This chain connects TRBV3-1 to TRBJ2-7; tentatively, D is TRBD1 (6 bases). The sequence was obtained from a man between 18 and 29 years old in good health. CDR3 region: CASSLGPGHGYEQYF. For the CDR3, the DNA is TGTGCCAGCAGCCTTGGCCCGGGACATGGCTACGAGCAGTACTTC.